This T cell receptor beta chain was sequenced in a study of cytomegalovirus exposure and HLA in healthy donors. Across the study: As released early, the data held about 85 million unique TCRs from HLA-typed donors.

A multiplex PCR was run with 60 Vbeta primers and 13 Jbeta primers. TCRdb keeps only in-frame clones here, not all; method: immunoSEQ multiplex PCR. Here the sample table reports around 190,000 clones. Germline CDR1 reads KGHSH; CDR2 reads LQKENI. The CDR3 consists of 11 residues. V lost 6 bases and J lost 6, with 9 bases in between. This TCR came from a woman aged 25 to 45 in good health and CMV-seropositive. The sequenced material came from PBMCs. The J gene is TRBJ2-7, the V gene TRBV18; D unclear. CDR3 sequence (DNA): TGTGCCAGCTCCCGGGTAAGCGAGCAGTACTTC. It specifies CASSRVSEQYF.